The 14 T cell receptor beta chains listed next were all sequenced from one sample in a study of CD8+CD57+ T cells in acquired aplastic anemia. Both TCR beta VDJ combination and CDR3 sequence profiling were carried out. Genomic DNA was the template for this profiling. A single record per CDR3 protein comes from TCRdb applying MiXCR to the reads. The sample consists of around 200,000 distinct CDR3 sequences, under 50% of them appearing once. Patients selected for sequencing had displayed CD8+CD57+ cell expansion by flow cytometry. Source material: sorted CD4+, CD8+, or CD8+CD57+ T cells (not recorded which) from PBMCs. Receptors originate from a human donor with aplastic anemia.

This clonotype showed up many times. The chain uses TRBV6-1 and TRBJ2-2; 7 bases agree with TRBD2. Germline CDR1 is MNHNS and CDR2 is SASEGT. CDR3 length equals 14 residues. After removal of 6 bases from V and 0 bases from J, the junction contained 1 base not matched to a gene. The CDR3 sequence: CASSGLANTGELFF. Written as DNA, the CDR3 is TGTGCCAGCAGCGGACTAGCGAACACCGGGGAGCTGTTTTTT.

The V call is TRBV7-3, the J call TRBJ2-7; D not resolved. V lost 1 base to trimming and J lost 5 bases, with 6 bases between them. Germline CDR1 reads SGHTA; CDR2 reads FQGTGA. The length of the CDR3 is 12 residues. The CDR3 region is CASSLKRDEQYF. DNA for the CDR3: TGTGCCAGCAGCTTAAAAAGGGACGAGCAGTACTTC. The variable domain in full, with the rest retrieved from reference TRBV7-3 and TRBJ2-7, is GAGVSQTPSNKVTEKGKYVELRCDPISGHTALYWYRQSLGQGPEFLIYFQGTGAADDSGLPNDRFFAVRPEGSVSTLKIQRTERGDSAVYLCASSLKRDEQYFGPGTRLTVT.

The V gene is TRBV18, the J gene TRBJ1-5; D is ambiguous. The germline gives CDR1 KGHSH, CDR2 LQKENI. The CDR3 runs 12 residues. Trimming removed 5 bases at V and 5 bases at J, with 7 bases between. This chain's CDR3 is CASSDRYQPQHF. The CDR3 region has the DNA TGTGCCAGCTCAGACCGTTATCAGCCCCAGCATTTT.

This clonotype was observed a few times. The rearrangement links TRBV5-4 to TRBJ2-1; 11 bases align to TRBD2. CDR3 length equals 15 residues. J lost 4 bases, V lost 2 bases, and 2 bases had no gene match. The germline CDR1 and CDR2 sequences are SGHNT and YYREEE (reference sequence). The CDR3 coding sequence is TGTGCCAGCAGCTTTAGCGGGGGGGTTTACAATGAGCAGTTCTTC. Encoded protein: CASSFSGGVYNEQFF.

This clonotype has a single count. Because it lacks the conserved phenylalanine or tryptophan at the end, this CDR3 is likely a read error. The chain couples TRBV7-9 to TRBJ2-7, with 9 bases aligning to TRBD2. The CDR3 is 14 residues long. The germline V gene has CDR1 SEHNR and CDR2 FQNEAQ (reference sequence). With 7 bases clipped from V and 6 bases from J, the junction kept 10 bases outside the gene matches. CDR3 sequence reads: CASTSGTSSSEQYL. The CDR3 DNA reads TGTGCCAGCACCTCCGGGACTAGCTCAAGCGAGCAGTACCTC.

The V gene is TRBV5-1, the J gene TRBJ1-6; 8 nucleotides line up with TRBD1. Germline lookup yields CDR1 SGHRS and CDR2 YFSETQ. The length of the CDR3 is 15 residues. V lost 1 base and J lost 10; bases outside the gene matches: 7. The CDR3 sequence is CASSLSGTGRSPLHF. DNA for the CDR3: TGCGCCAGCAGCTTGTCAGGGACAGGTCGCTCACCCCTCCACTTT.

The V call is TRBV20-1, the J call TRBJ2-3, with 14 positions matching TRBD2. The CDR3 consists of 15 residues. Unmatched junction bases numbered 6, after V lost 5 bases and J lost 5 bases. CDR1 and CDR2 (germline): DFQATT, SNEGSKA (reference sequence). The CDR3 loop reads CSASGLAGGRDTQYF. DNA for the CDR3: TGCAGTGCTTCCGGACTAGCGGGGGGACGAGATACGCAGTATTTT.

J is TRBJ1-1 and V is TRBV20-1, with TRBD1 matching 8 bases. Losses at the gene ends were 4 bases for V and 0 bases for J; bases not matched to a gene: 7. This CDR3 contains 15 residues. CDR1 is DFQATT and CDR2 is SNEGSKA in the germline V gene (reference sequence). The CDR3 nucleotides are TGCAGTGCTACCGACAGGGGACGGCTGAACACTGAAGCTTTCTTT. It translates to CSATDRGRLNTEAFF.

This chain uses TRBV12-3 or TRBV12-4 with TRBJ2-3; D gene ambiguous. V was shortened by 1 base and J by 6 bases, with 11 bases between the two germline ends. The CDR3 is 14 residues long. CDR3 bases: TGTGCCAGCAGTTTAGGGACGGTAGATGATACGCAGTATTTT. This codes for CASSLGTVDDTQYF.

This clonotype has at least ten counts. The chain combines TRBV9 with TRBJ2-1; D may be TRBD2 (5 bases). This CDR3 has 15 amino acids. Trimming pared 4 bases from V and 2 bases from J, leaving 13 bases between. CDR1 SGDLS and CDR2 YYNGEE come from the germline V gene. CDR3 protein: CASSQGGGPYNEQFF. As DNA, the CDR3 is TGTGCCAGCAGCCAAGGCGGCGGGCCCTACAATGAGCAGTTCTTC.

Details on this clonotype: Just one base apart from a much larger clone, this may be a read error. This chain connects TRBV5-1 to TRBJ2-2; unclear D gene. The V and J ends lost 2 bases and 6 bases respectively, with 17 bases between them. Looked up from germline, CDR1 is SGHRS and CDR2 is YFSETQ. There are 16 residues in the CDR3. CDR3 sequence (DNA): TGCGCCAGCAGCTTTATACAGTCTAAAGTTTCCGGGGAGCTGTTTTTT. Protein sequence: CASSFIQSKVSGELFF.

The CDR3 sequence: CASSDQGFYSPLHF. CDR3 sequence (DNA): TGTGCCAGCAGTGACCAGGGGTTTTATTCACCCCTCCACTTT. This chain connects TRBV25-1 to TRBJ1-6, with D maybe TRBD1 (6 bases). Per germline, CDR1 MGHDK and CDR2 SYGVNS. This CDR3 has 14 amino acids. The ends were cut back, 3 bases at V and 8 bases at J, with 11 bases in the middle.

At least ten counts were recorded for this clonotype. The chain is built from TRBV7-8 and TRBJ2-7; 7 bases are shared with TRBD2. The CDR3 spans 16 residues. The J segment lost 0 bases and the V segment lost 2 bases, leaving 7 bases of the junction unmatched. CDR1 is SGHVS and CDR2 is FQNEAQ in the germline V gene. The CDR3 DNA reads as TGTGCCAGCAGCTTAAGTCTAGCGGTTCTCTCCTACGAGCAGTACTTC. Its protein is CASSLSLAVLSYEQYF.

The rearrangement uses TRBV11-2 and TRBJ2-1, with D perhaps matching TRBD1 (7 bases). The CDR3 covers 11 residues. Germline lookup yields CDR1 SGHAT and CDR2 FQNNGV. The germline V and J ends were trimmed by 10 bases and 9 bases, with 13 bases remaining between them. Here the CDR3 reads CATRRDSEQFF. The CDR3 DNA reads as TGTGCCACTAGGCGGGACAGTGAGCAGTTCTTC.